This TCR beta chain was documented in a study of blood T cell repertoires in COVID-19 (TCRdb year 2020). Some background on the complete study: Samples covering the acute and convalescent phases of COVID-19 were provided by collaborators in the United States, Italy and Spain. The material from the prospective study consisted of cDNA or gDNA derived from T cells, B-cell-depleted T cells, or PBMCs. The dataset comprised deeply sampled blood TCRbeta repertoires from subjects exposed to, actively infected with, or recovered from COVID-19. The repertoires were made available in a free public database intended to serve as a resource for research on the immune response to SARS-CoV-2. Samples came from the ongoing ImmuneRACE study (first 160 participants) plus 1,254 subjects from 6 global collaborators. Sample metadata almost always included a de-identified subject ID, COVID-19 status, age in years and sex. Where available, HLA class I and class II types were obtained from metadata supplied by the sample provider rather than from assay-based typing. The study at large found these results: Clinical and demographic metadata were provided uncurated, with the amount varying by source and participant.

TCRbeta CDR3 regions were amplified from genomic DNA by means of the immunoSEQ Assay, a bias-controlled multiplex PCR. The original pipeline was this. The number of nucleated cells in each sample was estimated from the amplification of reference gene primers within the assay. To quantify the absolute abundance of each unique TCRbeta CDR3 rearrangement, sequence reads were collapsed and filtered. For each sample, productive Simpson clonality was calculated as the square root of Simpson's diversity index over productive rearrangements. In its TCRdb copy, this immuneACCESS table keeps in-frame sequences only and misses some clones. Where compared with another copy, unresolved V genes explain less than half of these, and the others have no known cause. That table supplies the V and J calls and clone size; D and trimming were determined from the DNA. The sample includes 180,000 or so clones, with over 75% observed a single time. 10% to 11% of the sample comes from the top ten.

A remark on this clone: It lacks a known antigen. The input lacks base qualities; no much larger clone sits a single base away.

The germline V gene supplies CDR1 SGHRS and CDR2 YFSETQ. V is shortened by 0 bases, J by 0 bases, and the region joining them spans 7 bases. From cysteine to phenylalanine, the CDR3 is 14 amino acids long. The sequence is cut down to CDR3 DNA, 42 bases in frame from base 1. Each collaborating institution followed its own protocols to collect whole blood in K2EDTA tubes. Collaborator samples were shipped for TCRbeta analysis as frozen whole blood, isolated PBMCs, or DNA extracted from either sample type. Here the chain combines TRBV5-1 and TRBJ2-7; the D segment cannot be called with confidence. The sequenced sample was peripheral blood. The TCR was taken from a human donor with active or convalescent COVID-19. The donor label of this sample is uncertain. The DNA sequence is as follows: TGCGCCAGCAGCTTGGCCGACACCTCCTACGAGCAGTACTTC. This gives the protein CASSLADTSYEQYF.